This TCR beta chain was documented in a study of cytomegalovirus exposure and HLA in healthy donors. Some clones are missing from TCRdb's copy, which holds only in-frame ones; the method was immunoSEQ multiplex PCR. The sample holds approximately 300,000 clones; just over 85% are singletons and the top ten take around 0.84%. Study-wide findings and caveats: The study recorded fewer than 200 TCR beta chains that were cytomegalovirus-associated. It was confirmed in vitro that a few of the CMV-associated chains were specific for CMV antigens. Within the 120 or so validation repertoires, first-cohort TCR clusters tended to co-occur, according to a later analysis. The study found most TCR sequences rare, yet found some public TCRs in many donors.

The CDR3 extends over 15 amino acids. Germline trimming cut 0 bases from V and 2 bases from J; bases unmatched to any gene: 3. Germline V gene lookup returns CDR1 KGHSH and CDR2 LQKENI. With regard to this clone: Its cognate antigen is unknown.

The V call is TRBV18, the J call TRBJ2-5; 7 bases match TRBD1. This clonotype was obtained from a woman between 18 and 29 years old in good health and CMV-seronegative. Sequenced sample: PBMCs. CDR3: CASSPPGQQQETQYF. The CDR3 bases are TGTGCCAGCTCACCACCGGGACAGCAGCAAGAGACCCAGTACTTC.